A single sample gave rise to the 26 T cell receptor beta chains below, sequenced in a study of cytomegalovirus exposure and HLA in healthy donors. 13 Jbeta primers and 60 Vbeta primers were used for the PCR. Here immunoSEQ multiplex PCR was the method, and the copy in TCRdb shows in-frame clones only, minus some. The data hold 100,000 or so clones, with over 75% observed a single time. The material sequenced was PBMCs. Receptors originate from a middle-aged man in good health and CMV-seropositive.

The chain couples TRBV6-5 to TRBJ1-1; 7 bases align to TRBD1. The J segment lost 7 bases and the V segment lost 6 bases, leaving 14 bases of the junction unmatched. The CDR3 contains 15 residues. Germline CDR1 MNHEY, CDR2 SVGAGI. The CDR3 DNA reads TGTGCCAGCAGACCCACGGACAGGAGGGCCTATGAAGCTTTCTTT. Translated: CASRPTDRRAYEAFF.

This chain connects TRBV5-4 to TRBJ1-1; possible D gene TRBD1, 5 bases. Germline V CDR1 and CDR2: SGHNT, YYREEE (reference sequence). The CDR3 spans 15 residues. Deletions cut 4 bases from V and 2 bases from J, with 15 bases between. For the CDR3, the DNA is TGTGCCAGCAGCCAGGGTGGTATCGCTAACACTGAAGCTTTCTTT. Residues: CASSQGGIANTEAFF.

The CDR3 DNA follows: TGTGCCAGCAGCGGACAGGGCACAACTGAAGCTTTCTTT. It yields the protein CASSGQGTTEAFF. This chain joins TRBV9 and TRBJ1-1, with TRBD1 matching 7 bases. The CDR3 has 13 amino acids. V was pared by 3 bases and J by 5 bases, with 4 bases of the junction left unmatched. CDR1 is SGDLS, CDR2 YYNGEE, per germline.

V gene TRBV5-4 combines with J gene TRBJ2-7, with 8 bases lining up with TRBD1. CDR3 length: 15 amino acids. Germline CDR1 and CDR2: SGHNT and YYREEE (reference sequence). Germline trimming cut 4 bases from V and 3 bases from J; bases unmatched to any gene: 9. Written as DNA, the CDR3 is TGTGCCAGCAGCACCGGACAGGGTCGGCTCTACGAGCAGTACTTC. Its translation is CASSTGQGRLYEQYF.

The chain employs TRBV11-3 and TRBJ2-3; TRBD2 agrees at 8 bases. Germline CDR1 SGHNT, CDR2 YENEEA. The J segment lost 3 bases and the V segment lost 1 base, leaving 6 bases of the junction unmatched. CDR3 length: 16 amino acids. CDR3 nucleotide sequence: TGTGCCAGCAGCTTAGGCGGAGCGGGAGATACAGATACGCAGTATTTT. Protein product: CASSLGGAGDTDTQYF.

This chain uses TRBV5-6 with TRBJ2-7, with 8 bases lining up with TRBD2. The CDR3 spans 12 residues. With V trimmed by 2 bases and J by 6 bases, 1 base remained unmatched. Germline V gene lookup returns CDR1 SGHDT and CDR2 YYEEEE. In nucleotides, the CDR3 is TGTGCCAGCAGCTTCGGGAGGGGCGAGCAGTACTTC. It encodes CASSFGRGEQYF.

V and J are TRBV11-3 and TRBJ2-3, with D possibly being TRBD1 (6 bases). Trimming removed 5 bases at V and 3 bases at J, with 9 bases between. Germline V CDR1 and CDR2: SGHNT, YENEEA. The CDR3 covers 13 residues. The CDR3 nucleotides read TGTGCCAGCAGCGATACAGGGACAGATACGCAGTATTTT. Its translation is CASSDTGTDTQYF.

This chain joins TRBV2 and TRBJ1-2; 8 nucleotides line up with TRBD1. The CDR3 covers 15 residues. The J segment lost 0 bases and the V segment lost 6 bases, leaving 6 bases of the junction unmatched. Germline V gene data show CDR1 as SNHLY and CDR2 as FYNNEI. The CDR3 here is CASRGYRGANYGYTF. Written as DNA, the CDR3 is TGTGCCAGCAGAGGATACAGGGGGGCTAACTATGGCTACACCTTC. The full variable domain, in which reference TRBV2 and TRBJ1-2 provide the parts outside the CDR3, is EPEVTQTPSHQVTQMGQEVILRCVPISNHLYFYWYRQILGQKVEFLVSFYNNEISEKSEIFDDQFSVERPDGSNFTLKIRSTKLEDSAMYFCASRGYRGANYGYTFGSGTRLTVV.

In DNA form, the CDR3 reads TGTGCTAGTGGTTTTAGAGGGACAGGCAATTCACCCCTCCACTTT. Protein product: CASGFRGTGNSPLHF. The rearrangement joins TRBV12-5 to TRBJ1-6, with TRBD1 matching 8 bases. Germline loops: CDR1 LGHNT, CDR2 FRNRAP. This CDR3 contains 15 residues. J lost 7 bases, V lost 3 bases, and 5 bases had no gene match.

This clone was detected only a few times. The genes are TRBV6-6 and TRBJ2-5; 7 nucleotides align to TRBD2. Germline values: CDR1 MNHNY, CDR2 SVGAGI (reference sequence). The V gene end was trimmed by 2 bases and the J gene end by 5 bases; junction bases not matched to a gene: 5. The CDR3 is made up of 14 amino acids. CDR3 sequence (DNA): TGTGCCAGCAGTTACGGGGGGGAGGGGGAGACCCAGTACTTC. Its translation: CASSYGGEGETQYF.

The chain couples TRBV7-6 to TRBJ2-1; D uncertain. Trimming removed 1 base at V and 0 bases at J, with 7 bases between. Germline assignment: CDR1 SGHVS and CDR2 FNYEAQ. CDR3 size: 15 residues. The CDR3 loop is CASSLDPLSYNEQFF. DNA for the CDR3: TGTGCCAGCAGCTTAGATCCACTCTCCTACAATGAGCAGTTCTTC.

The CDR3 spells CASRSGETVVSPYNEQFF. In nucleotides, the CDR3 is TGTGCCAGCAGGTCAGGGGAGACCGTTGTCTCCCCTTACAATGAGCAGTTCTTC. V is TRBV2 and J is TRBJ2-1; D is perhaps TRBD1 (6 bases). CDR1 and CDR2 (germline): SNHLY, FYNNEI. CDR3 size: 18 residues. V lost 6 bases and J lost 4, with 25 bases in between.

This rearrangement joins TRBV15 to TRBJ1-6; tentatively, D is TRBD1 (6 bases). V lost 5 bases to trimming and J lost 7 bases, with 12 bases between them. The CDR3 runs to 14 residues. CDR1 is LNHNV and CDR2 is YYDKDF in the germline V gene (reference sequence). In nucleotides, the CDR3 is TGTGCCACCAGCCCAAGGGGGTCCAATTCACCCCTCCACTTT. Its protein product is CATSPRGSNSPLHF.

The rearrangement joins TRBV6-1 to TRBJ2-7; no clear D gene. The CDR3 runs 12 residues. CDR1 and CDR2 (germline): MNHNS, SASEGT. The germline V and J ends were trimmed by 3 bases and 3 bases, with 6 bases remaining between them. For the CDR3, the DNA is TGTGCCAGCAGTGAGACTTTCTACGAGCAGTACTTC. As protein: CASSETFYEQYF.

V usage is TRBV7-9 and J usage is TRBJ1-2; 12 bases match TRBD1. Germline V CDR1 and CDR2: SEHNR, FQNEAQ (reference sequence). The CDR3 length is 18 residues. J lost 6 bases, V lost 3 bases, and 14 bases had no gene match. The CDR3 nucleotides are TGTGCCAGCAGCTTGGCCGGGACAGGGGGCGTCCACCCCGATGGCTACACCTTC. Protein sequence: CASSLAGTGGVHPDGYTF.

V and J are TRBV4-2 and TRBJ2-7; possible D gene TRBD2, 6 bases. This CDR3 spans 14 amino acids. CDR1 LGHNA and CDR2 YNFKEQ come from the germline V gene. Trimming took 1 base from V and 4 from J, leaving 11 bases between them. CDR3 in DNA: TGTGCCAGCAGCCAAGCGGGAGTTGAATACGAGCAGTACTTC. Protein product: CASSQAGVEYEQYF.

The chain recombines TRBV18 with TRBJ1-2; 8 bases are a match to TRBD1. J was trimmed by 5 bases and V by 6 bases; bases with no gene match: 8. CDR1 and CDR2 from the germline V gene are KGHSH and LQKENI. The CDR3 has 14 amino acids. CDR3 bases: TGTGCCAGCTCGGCAGGGGGCGCGTCATATGGCTACACCTTC. This encodes CASSAGGASYGYTF.

This chain uses TRBV13 with TRBJ2-3; possibly TRBD2 for D (6 bases). Between the trimmed V and J ends, which lost 2 bases and 1 base, there was a span of 10 bases. Germline assignment: CDR1 PRHDT and CDR2 FYEKMQ (reference sequence). CDR3 length equals 15 residues. The CDR3, as DNA: TGTGCCAGCAGCTTACTGGGAGGTGGCACAGATACGCAGTATTTT. Translation: CASSLLGGGTDTQYF.

The chain employs TRBV29-1 and TRBJ2-2; TRBD1 might be the D (5 bases). V lost 4 bases and J lost 6, with 12 bases in between. The CDR3 runs to 13 residues. Germline V gene lookup returns CDR1 SQVTM and CDR2 ANQGSEA. CDR3 nucleotides: TGCAGCGTTGCCGCAGGGTCATCCGGGGAGCTGTTTTTT. Protein sequence: CSVAAGSSGELFF.

CDR3 amino acids: CASTDRASNQPQHF. CDR3 DNA sequence: TGTGCCAGCACTGACAGGGCGAGCAATCAGCCCCAGCATTTT. This rearrangement joins TRBV28 to TRBJ1-5; 7 nucleotides agree with TRBD1. CDR1 is MDHEN, CDR2 SYDVKM, per germline. V lost 7 bases, J lost 1 base, and 4 bases stayed unmatched. The CDR3 has 14 amino acids.

V is TRBV4-1 and J is TRBJ2-7, with TRBD2 matching 11 bases. This CDR3 has 17 residues. Germline V gene data show CDR1 as MGHRA and CDR2 as YSYEKL. Unmatched junction bases numbered 8, after V lost 2 bases and J lost 2 bases. Here the CDR3 DNA reads TGCGCCAGCAGCCAACTCATTAGCGGGAGGGCCCCCTACGAGCAGTACTTC. Residues: CASSQLISGRAPYEQYF.

This clone is a singleton in its sample. V gene TRBV29-1 combines with J gene TRBJ2-1; D is unresolved. V gave up 7 bases and J gave up 0 bases, with 10 bases separating them. The CDR3 extends over 13 amino acids. From germline, CDR1 is SQVTM and CDR2 ANQGSEA. CDR3 region: CSAFSSSYNEQFF. The CDR3 DNA reads TGCAGCGCGTTCTCGAGCTCCTACAATGAGCAGTTCTTC.

This chain connects TRBV10-2 to TRBJ2-5; 9 bases are shared with TRBD2. The end of the DNA is better explained by TRBJ2-7, so the J call may be wrong. This CDR3 contains 14 residues. Looked up from germline, CDR1 is WSHSY and CDR2 is SAAADI. The CDR3 here is CASSLTSGAYEQYF. The DNA for the CDR3 is TGCGCCAGCAGTCTGACTAGCGGCGCCTACGAGCAGTACTTC.

The chain uses TRBV2 and TRBJ2-5, with D perhaps TRBD2 (6 bases). Looked up from germline, CDR1 is SNHLY and CDR2 is FYNNEI. CDR3 length: 14 amino acids. V lost 4 bases, J lost 2 bases, and 11 bases lay in between. CDR3: CASSARRGQETQYF. The CDR3 DNA is TGTGCCAGCAGTGCTAGGCGGGGACAAGAGACCCAGTACTTC. The full variable domain, rest sourced from reference TRBV2 and TRBJ2-5, is EPEVTQTPSHQVTQMGQEVILRCVPISNHLYFYWYRQILGQKVEFLVSFYNNEISEKSEIFDDQFSVERPDGSNFTLKIRSTKLEDSAMYFCASSARRGQETQYFGPGTRLLVL.

This chain connects TRBV6-5 to TRBJ2-7; TRBD2 aligns across 8 bases. V lost 5 bases, J lost 5 bases, and 8 bases stayed unmatched. The germline V gene has CDR1 MNHEY and CDR2 SVGAGI. The CDR3 extends over 14 amino acids. CDR3 sequence: CASSGRGLVNEQYF. Written as DNA, the CDR3 is TGTGCCAGCAGTGGCCGGGGACTAGTCAACGAGCAGTACTTC.

In its sample, this clone was seen a few times. The CDR3 reads CASSPSSGANSYNEQFF. CDR3 DNA: TGTGCCAGCTCACCGTCGAGTGGGGCCAACTCCTACAATGAGCAGTTCTTC. The V gene is TRBV18, the J gene TRBJ2-1; possible D gene TRBD1, 5 bases. With 3 bases removed from V and 0 bases from J, the gap between germline ends came to 15 bases. CDR1 and CDR2 (germline): KGHSH, LQKENI. This CDR3 has 17 residues.